Presented here are 16 T cell receptor beta chains from one specimen sequenced in a study of T cells expressing NK-cell markers. Following a re-call of the 5' RACE reads, TCRdb has one entry per CDR3 protein and lacks DNA. Here the sample table reports 200,000 to 300,000 distinct CDR3 sequences. Sequenced: blood T cells: a sorted CD56 or NKG2C T cell subset, CD4+ or CD8+ T cells, or bulk PBMC T cells (not recorded which). The source is a man aged 18 to 30 in good health.

The chain recombines TRBV3-1 with TRBJ2-7; lacking DNA, the TRBD2 call made by TCRdb goes unchecked. This CDR3 is 15 amino acids long. The germline gives CDR1 LGHDT, CDR2 YNNKEL (reference sequence). CDR3 sequence reads: CASSLSSGSVREQYF.

This chain connects TRBV19 to TRBJ2-3. The CDR3 runs 16 residues. Germline V lookup: CDR1 LNHDA, CDR2 SQIVND (reference sequence). CDR3 protein: CASSIGFASGPDTQYF.

J is TRBJ1-3 and V is TRBV5-4. The CDR3 is 15 residues long. Per germline, CDR1 SGHNT and CDR2 YYREEE (reference sequence). The CDR3 spells CASSLDTGYGNTTYF.

V is TRBV6-5 and J is TRBJ2-1; with no DNA, the TCRdb D assignment of TRBD2 cannot be verified. Germline V CDR1 and CDR2: MNHEY, SVGAGI. The CDR3 runs 18 residues. This CDR3 is CASSYSHSGTSGSYEQFF.

The chain has TRBV20-1 and TRBJ2-3; the TCRdb call, TRBD1, lacks DNA for checking. The CDR3 contains 18 residues. Germline CDR1 DFQATT, CDR2 SNEGSKA (reference sequence). The CDR3 reads CSARGSGGHGLRMDTQYF.

The gene calls are TRBV20-1 and TRBJ2-1; the TCRdb call, TRBD1, lacks DNA for checking. Germline V gene data show CDR1 as DFQATT and CDR2 as SNEGSKA (reference sequence). The CDR3 covers 16 residues. CDR3 sequence: CSATPVSGRSYNEQFF.

The rearrangement joins TRBV23-1 to TRBJ2-7; TCRdb outputs TRBD1, but without DNA this stays unchecked. TRBV23-1 is marked as an open reading frame, function uncertain. This CDR3 has 13 residues. CDR3 sequence reads: CASRPGHPYEQYF.

J is TRBJ2-7 and V is TRBV27; TCRdb selects TRBD1, and the lack of DNA leaves this call unchecked. This CDR3 region has 16 residues. CDR1 is MNHEY, CDR2 SMNVEV, per germline (reference sequence). CDR3: CASSPETGLSTYEQYF.

The V gene is TRBV12-3 or TRBV12-4, the J gene TRBJ2-1; absent DNA, TCRdb's TRBD2 call cannot be checked. The CDR3 is 14 amino acids. Here the CDR3 reads CASRAGGGGTQQFF.

This chain uses TRBV11-1 with TRBJ2-3; TCRdb proposes TRBD1, but this gene call is untestable without DNA. This CDR3 is 17 amino acids long. Per the germline V gene, CDR1 is SGHAT and CDR2 is FQDESV (reference sequence). This CDR3 reads CASSKQVSGVMTDTQYF. The complete variable domain, with remaining parts taken from reference TRBV11-1 and TRBJ2-3, reads EAEVAQSPRYKITEKSQAVAFWCDPISGHATLYWYRQILGQGPELLVQFQDESVVDDSQLPKDRFSAERLKGVDSTLKIQPAELGDSAMYLCASSKQVSGVMTDTQYFGPGTRLTVL.

The V gene is TRBV20-1, the J gene TRBJ2-3; TCRdb indicates TRBD2, and absent DNA this call remains unverified. Germline CDR1 and CDR2: DFQATT and SNEGSKA (reference sequence). CDR3 length equals 15 residues. Here the CDR3 reads CSAPTLAGSTDTQYF.

This chain connects TRBV11-2 to TRBJ2-1; lacking DNA, the TRBD1 call made by TCRdb goes unchecked. The CDR3 spans 16 residues. Germline-derived CDR1 and CDR2 are SGHAT and FQNNGV. This chain's CDR3 is CASSLEIRGDLNEQFF.

This chain connects TRBV11-1 to TRBJ2-7; TCRdb's D call of TRBD1 is untestable without DNA. The CDR3 runs 14 residues. Germline values: CDR1 SGHAT, CDR2 FQDESV (reference sequence). CDR3: CASRKTDSIYEQYF.

The chain combines TRBV29-1 with TRBJ2-1; TCRdb picks TRBD2, but there is no DNA to check that call. The CDR3 runs 13 residues. CDR1 is SQVTM, CDR2 ANQGSEA, per germline. CDR3 region: CSVTPSGGPEQFF.

Here the CDR3 reads CASSAGTETQYF. The V call is TRBV6-5, the J call TRBJ2-5; checking the TCRdb D call of TRBD1 is not possible without DNA. The CDR3 is made up of 12 amino acids. The germline gives CDR1 MNHEY, CDR2 SVGAGI.

The chain employs TRBV6-1 and TRBJ2-5. The CDR3 contains 14 residues. Looked up from germline, CDR1 is MNHNS and CDR2 is SASEGT. CDR3 protein: CASGDVLRRETQYF.